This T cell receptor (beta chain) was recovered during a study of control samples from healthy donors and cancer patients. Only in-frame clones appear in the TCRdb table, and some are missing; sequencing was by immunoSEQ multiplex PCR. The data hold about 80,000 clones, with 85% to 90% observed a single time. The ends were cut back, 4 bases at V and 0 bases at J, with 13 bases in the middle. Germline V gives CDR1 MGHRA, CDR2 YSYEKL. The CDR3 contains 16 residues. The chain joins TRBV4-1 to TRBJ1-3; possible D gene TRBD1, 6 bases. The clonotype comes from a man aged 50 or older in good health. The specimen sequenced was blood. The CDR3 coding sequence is TGCGCCAGCAGCCTTGGGGGACAACGCTCTGGAAACACCATATATTTT. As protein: CASSLGGQRSGNTIYF.